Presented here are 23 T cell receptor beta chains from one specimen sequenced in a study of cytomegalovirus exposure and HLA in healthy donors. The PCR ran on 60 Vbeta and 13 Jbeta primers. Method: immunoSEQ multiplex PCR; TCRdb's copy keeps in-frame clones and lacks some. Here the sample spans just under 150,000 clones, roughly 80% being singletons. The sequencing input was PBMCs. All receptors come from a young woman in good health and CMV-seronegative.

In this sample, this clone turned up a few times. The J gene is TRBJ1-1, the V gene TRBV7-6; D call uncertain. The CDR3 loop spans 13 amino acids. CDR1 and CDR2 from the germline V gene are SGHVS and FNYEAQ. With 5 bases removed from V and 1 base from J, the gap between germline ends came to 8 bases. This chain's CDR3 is CASSRWQNTEAFF. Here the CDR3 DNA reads TGTGCCAGCAGCCGATGGCAGAACACTGAAGCTTTCTTT.

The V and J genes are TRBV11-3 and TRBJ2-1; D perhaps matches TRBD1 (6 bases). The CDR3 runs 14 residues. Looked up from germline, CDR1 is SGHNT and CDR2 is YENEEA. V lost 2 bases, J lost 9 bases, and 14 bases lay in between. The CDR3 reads CASSLTRGVGEQFF. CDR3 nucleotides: TGTGCCAGCAGCTTAACCAGGGGCGTGGGTGAGCAGTTCTTC.

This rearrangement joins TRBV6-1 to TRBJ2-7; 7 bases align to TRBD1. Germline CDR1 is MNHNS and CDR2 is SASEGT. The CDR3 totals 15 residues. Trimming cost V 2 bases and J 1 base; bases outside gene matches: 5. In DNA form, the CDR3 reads TGTGCCAGCAGTGAATTTAGGGGGCAGTCCTACGAGCAGTACTTC. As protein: CASSEFRGQSYEQYF.

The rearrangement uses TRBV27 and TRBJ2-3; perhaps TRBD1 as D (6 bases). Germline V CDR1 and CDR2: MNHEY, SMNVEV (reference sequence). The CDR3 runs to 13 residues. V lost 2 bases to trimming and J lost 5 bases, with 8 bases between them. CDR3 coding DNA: TGTGCCAGCAGTTTACAGGGGAGAGATACGCAGTATTTT. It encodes CASSLQGRDTQYF.

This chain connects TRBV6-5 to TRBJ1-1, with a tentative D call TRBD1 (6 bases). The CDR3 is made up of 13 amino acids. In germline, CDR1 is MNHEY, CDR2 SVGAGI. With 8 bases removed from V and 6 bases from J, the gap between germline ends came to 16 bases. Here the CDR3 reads CASARGGRAEAFF. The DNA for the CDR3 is TGTGCCAGCGCAAGGGGGGGACGCGCTGAAGCTTTCTTT.

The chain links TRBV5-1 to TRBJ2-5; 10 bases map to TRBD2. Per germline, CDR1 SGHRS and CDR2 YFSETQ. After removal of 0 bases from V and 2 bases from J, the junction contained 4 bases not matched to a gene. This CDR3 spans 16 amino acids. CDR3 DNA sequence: TGCGCCAGCAGCTTGGGAGCGGGAGGGAATCAAGAGACCCAGTACTTC. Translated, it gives CASSLGAGGNQETQYF.

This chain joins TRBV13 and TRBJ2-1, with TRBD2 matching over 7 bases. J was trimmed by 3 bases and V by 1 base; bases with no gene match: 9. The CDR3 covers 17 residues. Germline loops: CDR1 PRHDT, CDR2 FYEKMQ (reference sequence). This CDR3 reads CASSLVWRESFYNEQFF. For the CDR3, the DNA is TGTGCCAGCAGCTTAGTTTGGCGGGAGAGTTTCTACAATGAGCAGTTCTTC.

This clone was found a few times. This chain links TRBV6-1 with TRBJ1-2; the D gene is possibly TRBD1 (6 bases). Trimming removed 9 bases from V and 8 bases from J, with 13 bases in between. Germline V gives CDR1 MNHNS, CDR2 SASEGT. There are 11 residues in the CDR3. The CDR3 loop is CARQQGGGYTF. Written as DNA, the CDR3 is TGTGCCAGACAACAGGGAGGGGGCTACACCTTC.

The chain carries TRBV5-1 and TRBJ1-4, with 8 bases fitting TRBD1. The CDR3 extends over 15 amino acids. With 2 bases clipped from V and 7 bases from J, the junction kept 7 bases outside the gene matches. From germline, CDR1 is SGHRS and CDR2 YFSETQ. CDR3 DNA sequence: TGCGCCAGCAGCTTCACCTCGGACAGGGCTGAAAAACTGTTTTTT. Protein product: CASSFTSDRAEKLFF.

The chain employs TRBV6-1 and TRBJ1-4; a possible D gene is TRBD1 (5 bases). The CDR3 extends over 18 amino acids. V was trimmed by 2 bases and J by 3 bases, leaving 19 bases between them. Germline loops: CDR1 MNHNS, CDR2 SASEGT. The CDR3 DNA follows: TGTGCCAGCAGTGAATTCACAGGCGGATGGGCAGCTAATGAAAAACTGTTTTTT. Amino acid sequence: CASSEFTGGWAANEKLFF.

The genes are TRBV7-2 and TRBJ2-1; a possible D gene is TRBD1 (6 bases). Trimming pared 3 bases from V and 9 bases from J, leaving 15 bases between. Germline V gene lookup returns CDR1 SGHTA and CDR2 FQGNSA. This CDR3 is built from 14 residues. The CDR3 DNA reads TGTGCCAGCAGCTTGGCAATACAGGGTGGTGAGCAGTTCTTC. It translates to CASSLAIQGGEQFF.

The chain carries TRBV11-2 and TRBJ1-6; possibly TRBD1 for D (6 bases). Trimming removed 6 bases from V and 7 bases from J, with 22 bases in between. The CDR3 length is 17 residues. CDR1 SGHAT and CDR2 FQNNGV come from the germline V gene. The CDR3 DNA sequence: TGTGCCAGCAGAAAAGCAGGGGAAGGGGTTGACAATTCACCCCTCCACTTT. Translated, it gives CASRKAGEGVDNSPLHF.

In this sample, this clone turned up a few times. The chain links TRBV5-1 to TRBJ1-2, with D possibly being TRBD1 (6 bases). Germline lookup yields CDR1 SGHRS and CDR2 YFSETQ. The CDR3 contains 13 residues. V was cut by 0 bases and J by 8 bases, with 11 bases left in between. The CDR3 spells CASSLGGGEGYTF. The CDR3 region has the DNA TGCGCCAGCAGCTTGGGTGGGGGCGAAGGCTACACCTTC.

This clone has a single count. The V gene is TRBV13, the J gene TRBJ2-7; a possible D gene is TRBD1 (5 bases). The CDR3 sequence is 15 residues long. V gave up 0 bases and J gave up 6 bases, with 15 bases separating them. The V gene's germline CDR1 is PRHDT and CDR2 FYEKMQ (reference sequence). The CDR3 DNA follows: TGTGCCAGCAGCTTAGGCCGTGCAGGGATAGGCGAGCAGTACTTC. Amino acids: CASSLGRAGIGEQYF. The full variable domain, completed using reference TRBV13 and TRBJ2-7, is AAGVIQSPRHLIKEKRETATLKCYPIPRHDTVYWYQQGPGQDPQFLISFYEKMQSDKGSIPDRFSAQQFSDYHSELNMSSLELGDSALYFCASSLGRAGIGEQYFGPGTRLTVT.

This CDR3 reads CASSLLGTVSGELFF. The CDR3 bases are TGTGCCAGCAGTTTACTCGGGACAGTCTCCGGGGAGCTGTTTTTT. The J gene is TRBJ2-2, the V gene TRBV27, with TRBD1 matching 7 bases. Germline V gives CDR1 MNHEY, CDR2 SMNVEV (reference sequence). The CDR3 contains 15 residues. V gave up 2 bases and J gave up 6 bases; unmatched junction bases: 6.

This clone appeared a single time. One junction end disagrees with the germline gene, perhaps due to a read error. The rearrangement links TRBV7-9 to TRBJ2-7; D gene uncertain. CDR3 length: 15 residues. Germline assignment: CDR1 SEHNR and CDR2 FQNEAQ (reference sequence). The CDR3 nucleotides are TGTTCCAGCAGCTCCCTGGAGTCAAGTTACTACGAGCAGTACTTC. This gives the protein CSSSSLESSYYEQYF.

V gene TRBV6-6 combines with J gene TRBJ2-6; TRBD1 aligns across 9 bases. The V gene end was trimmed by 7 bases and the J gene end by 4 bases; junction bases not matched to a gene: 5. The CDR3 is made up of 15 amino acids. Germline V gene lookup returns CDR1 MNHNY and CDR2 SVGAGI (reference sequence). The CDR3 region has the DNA TGTGCCAGCACCCACAGGGGGCGAGGGGCCAACGTCCTGACTTTC. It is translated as CASTHRGRGANVLTF.

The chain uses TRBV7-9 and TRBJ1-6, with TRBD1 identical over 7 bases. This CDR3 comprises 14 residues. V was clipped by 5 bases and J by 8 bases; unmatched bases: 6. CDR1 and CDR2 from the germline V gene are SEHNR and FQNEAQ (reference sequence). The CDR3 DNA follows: TGTGCCAGCAGCCAGACAGGGTTTGATTCACCCCTCCACTTT. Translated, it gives CASSQTGFDSPLHF.

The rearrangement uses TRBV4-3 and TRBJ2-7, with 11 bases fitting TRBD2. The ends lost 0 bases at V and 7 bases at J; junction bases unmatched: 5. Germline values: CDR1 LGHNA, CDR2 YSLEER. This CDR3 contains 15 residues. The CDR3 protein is CASSQDSGGAREQYF. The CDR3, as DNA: TGCGCCAGCAGCCAAGATAGCGGGGGGGCCCGAGAGCAGTACTTC.

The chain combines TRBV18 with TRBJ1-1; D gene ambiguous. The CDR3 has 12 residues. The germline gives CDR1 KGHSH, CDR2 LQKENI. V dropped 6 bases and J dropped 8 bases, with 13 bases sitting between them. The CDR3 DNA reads TGTGCCAGCTCCCTCGGAGGAGAAGAAGCTTTCTTT. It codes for CASSLGGEEAFF.

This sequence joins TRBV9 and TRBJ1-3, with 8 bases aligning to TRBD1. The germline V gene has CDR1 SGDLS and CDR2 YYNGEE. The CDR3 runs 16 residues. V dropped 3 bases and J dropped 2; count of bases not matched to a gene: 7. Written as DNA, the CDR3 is TGTGCCAGCAGCGCACGAGGACAGGGCGCTGGAAACACCATATATTTT. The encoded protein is CASSARGQGAGNTIYF.

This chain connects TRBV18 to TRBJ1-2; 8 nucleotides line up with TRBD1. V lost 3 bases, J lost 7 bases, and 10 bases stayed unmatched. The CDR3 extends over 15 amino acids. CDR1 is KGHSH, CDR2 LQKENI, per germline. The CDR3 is CASSPSGDRSAGYTF. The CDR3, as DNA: TGTGCCAGCTCACCCTCAGGGGACAGGTCGGCTGGCTACACCTTC.

The CDR3 is CASSSGTSEVHTQYF. The CDR3 bases are TGTGCCAGCAGCTCCGGGACTAGTGAGGTCCATACGCAGTATTTT. This chain uses TRBV7-2 with TRBJ2-3, with 8 bases matching TRBD2. This CDR3 spans 15 amino acids. J lost 7 bases, V lost 4 bases, and 10 bases had no gene match. CDR1 is SGHTA and CDR2 is FQGNSA in the germline V gene.